A selection of T cell receptor beta chains follows, all from one sample in a study of T-cell reconstitution after alpha-beta-depleted transplantation in children. TCRdb independently ran MiXCR on the PCR reads; one entry per CDR3 protein. The table shows hundreds of thousands of distinct CDR3 sequences, with around 12% occurring only once. The sequencing used PBMCs, collected before TCRalphabeta/CD19-depleted stem cell transplant. These TCRs come from a girl aged 2 to 9 with congenital amegakaryocytic thrombocytopenia, due to receive a stem cell transplant. Both conserved end residues are part of each CDR3. The D gene is left open where the match is weak.

d_call	v_call	j_call	cdr3_aa
TRBD1	TRBV5-1	TRBJ2-2	CASSWGQASGTGELFF
NA	TRBV12-3/TRBV12-4	TRBJ1-2	CASSRGGYGYTF
NA	TRBV7-3	TRBJ2-2	CASRDSPGRTGELFF
NA	TRBV5-6	TRBJ1-4	CASSLQGSGGKLFF
TRBD2	TRBV20-1	TRBJ2-1	CSAWIRTSGTYNEQFF
NA	TRBV5-1	TRBJ1-1	CASSGSQTGGIAEAFF
NA	TRBV15	TRBJ2-7	CATSRDRQPTIQQYF
NA	TRBV5-1	TRBJ2-5	CASSLDVTQYF
NA	TRBV4-1	TRBJ2-4	CASSNQKVSQAKNIQYF
NA	TRBV7-9	TRBJ2-7	CASSVGGYEQYF
TRBD2	TRBV28	TRBJ2-3	CASSLWTSGSLTSTDTQYF
TRBD2	TRBV29-1	TRBJ2-1	CSVWASGNSYNEQFF
NA	TRBV25-1	TRBJ2-7	CASSKNYEQYF
NA	TRBV4-1	TRBJ1-2	CASSDPLGGNYGYTF
NA	TRBV2	TRBJ2-1	CASRAVWYNEQFF
NA	TRBV10-3	TRBJ2-2	CAIRNLSRTPWGGELFF
NA	TRBV12-3/TRBV12-4	TRBJ1-1	CAARGDYTEAFF